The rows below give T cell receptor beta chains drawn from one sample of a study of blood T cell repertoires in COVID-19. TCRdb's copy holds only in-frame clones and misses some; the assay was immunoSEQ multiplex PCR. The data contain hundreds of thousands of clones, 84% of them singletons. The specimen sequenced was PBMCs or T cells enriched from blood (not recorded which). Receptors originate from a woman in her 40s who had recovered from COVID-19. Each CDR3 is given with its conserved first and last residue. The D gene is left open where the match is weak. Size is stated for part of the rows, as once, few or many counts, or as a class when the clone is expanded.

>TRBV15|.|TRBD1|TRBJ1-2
CATSREGDRGYGYTF
TGTGCCACCAGCAGAGAAGGGGACAGGGGTTATGGCTACACCTTC
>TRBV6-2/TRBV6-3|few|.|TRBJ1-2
CASSTPRVSGYGYTF
TGTGCCAGCAGTACTCCCAGGGTTTCAGGCTATGGCTACACCTTC
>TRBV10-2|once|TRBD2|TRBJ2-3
CASSEVTSGRRVRFTDTQYF
TGCGCCAGCAGTGAGGTGACTAGCGGGAGACGAGTCAGATTCACAGATACGCAGTATTTT
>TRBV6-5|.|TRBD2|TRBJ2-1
CASRREGQVDEQFF
TGTGCCAGCAGGCGGGAGGGCCAGGTCGATGAGCAGTTCTTC
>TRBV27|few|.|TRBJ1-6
CASSSTGQNSPLHF
TGTGCCAGCAGTTCGACAGGTCAGAATTCACCCCTCCACTTT
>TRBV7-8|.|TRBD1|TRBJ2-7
CASSLDREVGEQYF
TGTGCCAGCAGCCTTGACAGGGAAGTGGGCGAGCAGTACTTC
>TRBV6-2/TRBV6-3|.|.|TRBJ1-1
CASSYSRGLNTEAFF
TGTGCCAGCAGTTACTCAAGGGGTCTGAACACTGAAGCTTTCTTT
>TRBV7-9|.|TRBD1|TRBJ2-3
CASSLRQGRTDTQYF
TGTGCCAGCAGCTTGCGACAGGGTCGCACAGATACGCAGTATTTT
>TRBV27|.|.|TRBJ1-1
CASSSLDSLNTEAFF
TGTGCCAGCAGTTCCTTAGACAGCCTGAACACTGAAGCTTTCTTT
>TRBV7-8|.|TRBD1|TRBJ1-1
CASSLEGARNTEAFF
TGTGCCAGCAGCTTAGAGGGGGCCAGGAACACTGAAGCTTTCTTT
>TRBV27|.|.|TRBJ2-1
CASSFFQRRYNEQFF
TGTGCCAGCAGTTTTTTCCAGCGGAGATACAATGAGCAGTTCTTC
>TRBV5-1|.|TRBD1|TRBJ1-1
CASRPREPGQGGSEAFF
TGCGCCAGCAGACCGCGCGAACCGGGACAGGGAGGTTCTGAAGCTTTCTTT
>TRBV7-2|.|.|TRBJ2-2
CASSFDRFANTGELFF
TGTGCCAGCAGCTTCGACAGGTTTGCGAACACCGGGGAGCTGTTTTTT
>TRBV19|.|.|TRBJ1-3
CASSIAGSFSGNTIYF
TGTGCCAGTAGTATAGCCGGGTCCTTCTCTGGAAACACCATATATTTT
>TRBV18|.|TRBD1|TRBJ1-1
CASSQGAVMNTEAFF
TGTGCCAGCTCCCAGGGGGCCGTCATGAACACTGAAGCTTTCTTT
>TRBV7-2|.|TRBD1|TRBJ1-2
CASSTLTGEYGYTF
TGTGCCAGCAGCACCCTTACAGGGGAATATGGCTACACCTTC
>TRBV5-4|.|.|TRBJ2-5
CASSFAAEPSKTQYF
TGTGCCAGCAGCTTCGCGGCTGAGCCATCGAAGACCCAGTACTTC
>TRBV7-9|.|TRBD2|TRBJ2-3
CASSRRTSGQSTDTQYF
TGTGCCAGCAGCCGCAGGACTAGCGGGCAGAGCACAGATACGCAGTATTTT
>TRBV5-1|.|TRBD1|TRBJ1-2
CASSLDPGQGYGYTF
TGCGCCAGCAGCTTAGATCCGGGACAGGGCTATGGCTACACCTTC
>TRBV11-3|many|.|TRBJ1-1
CASSLRSVNTEAFF
TGTGCCAGCAGCCTCCGGAGTGTGAACACTGAAGCTTTCTTT
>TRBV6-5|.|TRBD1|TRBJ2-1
CASSYKGTGGNEQFF
TGTGCCAGCAGTTACAAAGGGACAGGGGGTAATGAGCAGTTCTTC
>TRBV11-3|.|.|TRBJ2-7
CASSLGWDILTEYF
TGTGCCAGCAGCTTAGGCTGGGACATTTTAACGGAGTACTTC
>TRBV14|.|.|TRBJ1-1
CASSPNGGTEAFF
TGTGCCAGCAGCCCCAACGGGGGCACTGAAGCTTTCTTT
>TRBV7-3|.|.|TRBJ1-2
CASSPVRGGYGYTF
TGTGCCAGCAGCCCGGTCCGGGGGGGCTATGGCTACACCTTC
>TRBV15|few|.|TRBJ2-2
CATSRDADTYTGELFF
TGTGCCACCAGCAGAGATGCGGACACTTACACCGGGGAGCTGTTTTTT
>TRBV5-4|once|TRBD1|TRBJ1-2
CASSLMTGGIYGYTF
TGTGCCAGCAGCTTGATGACAGGGGGCATCTATGGCTACACCTTC
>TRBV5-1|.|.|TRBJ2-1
CASSFLATGEDNEQFF
TGCGCCAGCAGCTTCTTAGCGACTGGTGAGGACAATGAGCAGTTCTTC
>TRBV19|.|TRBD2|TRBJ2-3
CASTPLGLAGDEDTQYF
TGTGCCAGTACCCCCCTAGGGCTAGCGGGAGACGAAGATACGCAGTATTTT
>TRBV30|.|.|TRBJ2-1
CAWSRGSFNEQFF
TGTGCCTGGAGTAGGGGGAGCTTCAATGAGCAGTTCTTC
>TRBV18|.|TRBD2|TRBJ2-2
CASSPPSGGTGELFF
TGTGCCAGCTCACCACCTAGCGGGGGCACCGGGGAGCTGTTTTTT
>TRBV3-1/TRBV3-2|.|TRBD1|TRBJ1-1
CASTRQGAAEAFF
TGTGCCAGCACTAGACAGGGGGCTGCTGAAGCTTTCTTT
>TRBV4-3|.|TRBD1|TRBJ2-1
CASSFIRGPYNEQFF
TGCGCCAGCAGCTTCATCAGGGGGCCTTACAATGAGCAGTTCTTC
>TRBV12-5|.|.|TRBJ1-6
CASGWGAGGSPLHF
TGTGCTAGTGGTTGGGGGGCGGGAGGTTCACCCCTCCACTTT
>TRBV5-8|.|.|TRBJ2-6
CASASLYFSGANVLTF
TGTGCCAGCGCCTCCCTGTACTTCTCTGGGGCCAACGTCCTGACTTTC
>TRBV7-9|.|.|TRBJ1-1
CASTRGTEAFF
TGTGCCAGCACCCGGGGCACTGAAGCTTTCTTT
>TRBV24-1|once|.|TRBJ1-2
CATARDHNEGYTF
TGTGCCACCGCCCGGGATCATAACGAGGGCTACACCTTC
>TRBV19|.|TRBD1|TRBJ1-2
CASSRQGAQTYGYTF
TGTGCCAGTAGCAGACAGGGGGCGCAGACCTATGGCTACACCTTC
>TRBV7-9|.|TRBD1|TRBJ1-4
CASKGTGVEKLFF
TGTGCCAGCAAGGGGACAGGGGTTGAAAAACTGTTTTTT
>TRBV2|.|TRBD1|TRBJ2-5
CASRGQSQETQYF
TGTGCCAGCAGGGGACAGTCCCAAGAGACCCAGTACTTC
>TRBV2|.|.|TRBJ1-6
CASLRESSYNSPLHF
TGTGCCAGCTTGCGAGAGAGCTCCTATAATTCACCCCTCCACTTT
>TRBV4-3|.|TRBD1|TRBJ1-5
CASSHDRGRQPQHF
TGCGCCAGCAGCCATGACAGGGGAAGGCAGCCCCAGCATTTT
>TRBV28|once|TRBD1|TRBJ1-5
CASRLIGRTGSNQPQHF
TGTGCCAGCAGGCTAATAGGACGGACAGGGAGCAATCAGCCCCAGCATTTT